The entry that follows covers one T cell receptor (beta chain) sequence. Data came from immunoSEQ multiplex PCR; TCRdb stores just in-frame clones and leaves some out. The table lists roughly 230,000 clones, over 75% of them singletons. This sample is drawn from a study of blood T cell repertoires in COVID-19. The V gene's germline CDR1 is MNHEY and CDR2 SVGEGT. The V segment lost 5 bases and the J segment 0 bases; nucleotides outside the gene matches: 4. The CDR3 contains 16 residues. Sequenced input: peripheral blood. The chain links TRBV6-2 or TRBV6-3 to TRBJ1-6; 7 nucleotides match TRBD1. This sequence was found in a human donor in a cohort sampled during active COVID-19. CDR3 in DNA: TGTGCCAGCAGTGCGACAGGGAGCTCCTATAATTCACCCCTCCACTTT. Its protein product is CASSATGSSYNSPLHF.